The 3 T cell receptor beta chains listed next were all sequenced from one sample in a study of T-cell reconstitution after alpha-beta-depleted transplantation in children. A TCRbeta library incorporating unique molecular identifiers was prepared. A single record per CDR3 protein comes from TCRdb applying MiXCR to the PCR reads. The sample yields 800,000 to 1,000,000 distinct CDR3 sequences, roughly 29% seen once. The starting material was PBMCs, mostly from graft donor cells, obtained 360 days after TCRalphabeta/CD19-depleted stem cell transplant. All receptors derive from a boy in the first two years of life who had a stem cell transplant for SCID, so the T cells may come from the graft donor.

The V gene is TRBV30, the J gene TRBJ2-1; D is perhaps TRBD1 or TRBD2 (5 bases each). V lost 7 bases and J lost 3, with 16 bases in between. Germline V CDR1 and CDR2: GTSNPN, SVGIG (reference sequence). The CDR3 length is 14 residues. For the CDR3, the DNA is TGTGCCTCCACATGGGACCAAAACTACAATGAGCAGTTCTTC. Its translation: CASTWDQNYNEQFF.

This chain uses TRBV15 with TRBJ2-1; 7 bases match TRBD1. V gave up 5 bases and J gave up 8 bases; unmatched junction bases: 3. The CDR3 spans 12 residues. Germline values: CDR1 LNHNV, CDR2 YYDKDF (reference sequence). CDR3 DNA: TGTGCCACCAGCGTACAGGGGTATGAGCAGTTCTTC. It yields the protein CATSVQGYEQFF. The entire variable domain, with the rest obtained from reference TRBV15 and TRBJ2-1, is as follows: DAMVIQNPRYQVTQFGKPVTLSCSQTLNHNVMYWYQQKSSQAPKLLFHYYDKDFNNEADTPDNFQSRRPNTSFCFLDIRSPGLGDTAMYLCATSVQGYEQFFGPGTRLTVL.

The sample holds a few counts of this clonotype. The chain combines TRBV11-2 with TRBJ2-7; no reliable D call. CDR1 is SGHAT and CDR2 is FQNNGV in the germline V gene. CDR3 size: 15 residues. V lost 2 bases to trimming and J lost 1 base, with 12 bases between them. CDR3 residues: CASSLIGSGSYEQYF. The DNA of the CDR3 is TGTGCCAGCAGCTTAATAGGATCTGGGTCCTACGAGCAGTACTTC.